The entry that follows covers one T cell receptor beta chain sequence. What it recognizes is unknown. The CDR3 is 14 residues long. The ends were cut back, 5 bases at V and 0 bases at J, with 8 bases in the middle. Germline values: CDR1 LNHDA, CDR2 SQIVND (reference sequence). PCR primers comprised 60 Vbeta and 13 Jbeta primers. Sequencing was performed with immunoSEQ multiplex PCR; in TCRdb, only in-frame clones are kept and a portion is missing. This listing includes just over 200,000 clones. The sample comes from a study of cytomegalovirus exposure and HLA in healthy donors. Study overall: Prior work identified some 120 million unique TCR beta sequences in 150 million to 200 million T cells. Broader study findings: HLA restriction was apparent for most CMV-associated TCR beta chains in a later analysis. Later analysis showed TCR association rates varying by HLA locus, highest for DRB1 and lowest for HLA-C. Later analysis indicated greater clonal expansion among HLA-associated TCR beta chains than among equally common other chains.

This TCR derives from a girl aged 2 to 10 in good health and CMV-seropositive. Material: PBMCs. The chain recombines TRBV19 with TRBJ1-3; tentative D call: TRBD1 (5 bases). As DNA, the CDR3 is TGTGCCAGTAGTCCGACAGACTCTGGAAACACCATATATTTT. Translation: CASSPTDSGNTIYF.